These 27 T cell receptor beta chains came from one sample sequenced in a study of T cell repertoires in cytomegalovirus infection. TCRdb redid the calling of the reads with MiXCR, one entry per CDR3 protein. Of some 800,000 distinct CDR3 sequences listed, approximately 30% are singletons. Their antigens remain unidentified. Sequencing was performed on cultured CD8+ T cells from PBMCs, taken from culture after CMV antigen stimulation. These receptor sequences come from a human donor in good health (CMV status not recorded). Some clones in this sample may be carry-over from other donors' samples.

The rearrangement links TRBV10-3 to TRBJ2-3, with 13 bases aligning to TRBD2. V shed 6 bases and J 5 bases; nucleotides not matched to a gene: 11. Germline CDR1 and CDR2: ENHRY and SYGVKD. This CDR3 has 17 amino acids. The CDR3 DNA sequence: TGTGCCATCAGAGAACTACTAGCGGGGGGGCGTAAAGATACGCAGTATTTT. It specifies CAIRELLAGGRKDTQYF.

V and J are TRBV7-9 and TRBJ1-2; TRBD1 aligns across 8 bases. Germline CDR1 and CDR2: SEHNR and FQNEAQ (reference sequence). This CDR3 is 18 amino acids long. J was trimmed by 1 base and V by 2 bases; bases with no gene match: 12. CDR3 protein: CASSLSRDRQPFNYGYTF. In DNA form, the CDR3 reads TGTGCCAGCAGCTTATCTCGGGACAGGCAACCTTTTAACTATGGCTACACCTTC.

The genes are TRBV29-1 and TRBJ1-2; D remains ambiguous. The germline V gene has CDR1 SQVTM and CDR2 ANQGSEA. The CDR3 loop spans 13 amino acids. Trimming stripped 3 bases from V and 4 bases from J, with 12 bases between. The CDR3 is CSVDLGSFYGYTF. The CDR3 region has the DNA TGCAGCGTTGACTTGGGGTCCTTCTATGGCTACACCTTC. The full variable domain, completed using reference TRBV29-1 and TRBJ1-2, is SAVISQKPSRDICQRGTSLTIQCQVDSQVTMMFWYRQQPGQSLTLIATANQGSEATYESGFVIDKFPISRPNLTFSTLTVSNMSPEDSSIYLCSVDLGSFYGYTFGSGTRLTVV.

This clonotype turned up a few times. The chain carries TRBV5-4 and TRBJ1-4; 12 bases are shared with TRBD1. CDR3 length equals 17 residues. The V gene's germline CDR1 is SGHNT and CDR2 YYREEE (reference sequence). Unmatched junction bases numbered 4, after V lost 2 bases and J lost 2 bases. Here the CDR3 reads CASSLMGQGATNEKLFF. CDR3 in DNA: TGTGCCAGCAGCTTAATGGGACAGGGGGCTACTAATGAAAAACTGTTTTTT.

This clonotype was picked up a small number of times. This sequence joins TRBV3-1 and TRBJ2-5; D not resolved. V gave up 2 bases and J gave up 2 bases, with 6 bases separating them. The CDR3 spans 13 residues. The germline gives CDR1 LGHDT, CDR2 YNNKEL (reference sequence). CDR3 amino acids: CASSQLGQETQYF. CDR3 coding DNA: TGTGCCAGCAGCCAACTGGGTCAAGAGACCCAGTACTTC.

Turning to this clonotype: This may be a read error, as it is one base from a much larger clone. The chain links TRBV7-6 to TRBJ2-1; D is perhaps TRBD2 (7 bases). CDR3 length: 16 amino acids. The germline V gene has CDR1 SGHVS and CDR2 FNYEAQ. CDR3 amino acids: CVSSLGWGGFYNEQFF. Here the CDR3 DNA reads TGTGTCAGCAGCTTAGGATGGGGGGGCTTCTACAATGAGCAGTTCTTC.

This rearrangement joins TRBV7-4 to TRBJ1-2; maybe TRBD1 (6 bases). Germline loops: CDR1 SGHVT, CDR2 SQSDAQ. The CDR3 spans 17 residues. With 7 bases removed from V and 0 bases from J, the gap between germline ends came to 21 bases. CDR3 amino acids: CASTQSLATGPNYGYTF. The CDR3 DNA reads as TGTGCCAGCACCCAATCCTTAGCTACAGGGCCTAACTATGGCTACACCTTC.

This clonotype has ten or more counts. The chain has TRBV7-2 and TRBJ2-7; the match to TRBD1 covers 9 bases. Trimming at V came to 5 bases and at J to 13 bases, leaving 3 bases not matched to a gene. CDR1 is SGHTA, CDR2 FQGNSA, per germline. The CDR3 has 10 amino acids. The CDR3 region is CASSPDRGYV. CDR3 bases: TGTGCCAGCAGCCCGGACAGGGGTTACGTC.

The CDR3 protein is CATQWKMNRYEQYV. The CDR3 region has the DNA TGTGCCACCCAATGGAAGATGAACAGGTACGAGCAGTACGTC. The rearrangement links TRBV6-4 to TRBJ2-7, with a weak D call TRBD1 (5 bases). This CDR3 has 14 amino acids. The V gene lost 10 bases and the J gene lost 4 bases, with 20 bases spanning the gap. In germline, CDR1 is MRHNA, CDR2 SNTAGT.

The rearrangement links TRBV27 to TRBJ1-2; a weak D match, TRBD1 (5 bases). Germline V CDR1 and CDR2: MNHEY, SMNVEV (reference sequence). The CDR3 runs to 15 residues. V lost 5 bases, J lost 3 bases, and 16 bases lay in between. The CDR3 DNA follows: TGTGCCAGCAGTGCCCGACGGGGGGTATACTATGGCTACACCTTC. This gives the protein CASSARRGVYYGYTF.

This clonotype occurred once. The chain carries TRBV20-1 and TRBJ2-2; 8 positions match TRBD2. The CDR3 spans 15 residues. V trimming: 0 bases; J trimming: 6 bases; junction bases outside the gene matches: 6. Germline V gene sequence: CDR1 DFQATT, CDR2 SNEGSKA (reference sequence). The CDR3 DNA follows: TGCAGTGCTAGAGATCGGGGGGGGGACTCCGGGGAGCTGTTTTTT. Protein: CSARDRGGDSGELFF.

This clonotype was picked up a small number of times. The chain uses TRBV11-1 and TRBJ1-1; no clear D. Per germline, CDR1 SGHAT and CDR2 FQDESV (reference sequence). V lost 5 bases and J 7 bases, leaving 14 bases between the germline ends. The CDR3 totals 13 residues. CDR3 nucleotides: TGTGCCAGCAGCCCCCCGGGAGGCCATGAAGCTTTCTTT. Translation: CASSPPGGHEAFF.

This clonotype was found many times. The chain employs TRBV6-1 and TRBJ2-1, with D maybe TRBD2 (5 bases). Germline CDR1 reads MNHNS; CDR2 reads SASEGT. The germline V and J ends were trimmed by 3 bases and 6 bases, with 12 bases remaining between them. This CDR3 is 14 amino acids long. The CDR3 DNA sequence: TGTGCCAGCAGTGATGGGTGGGCGGGCAATGAGCAGTTCTTC. Translated: CASSDGWAGNEQFF.

About this clonotype: A much larger clone differs by one base, so this may be a read error. The V call is TRBV7-8, the J call TRBJ1-5, with 7 bases that match TRBD1. The CDR3 runs to 17 residues. Germline CDR1 is SGHVS and CDR2 is FQNEAQ. CDR3 in amino acids: CASSYPGQMLGNQPRHF. The CDR3 bases are TGTGCCAGCAGCTACCCGGGACAGATGTTGGGCAATCAGCCCCGGCATTTT. The full variable domain, in which reference TRBV7-8 and TRBJ1-5 provide the parts outside the CDR3, is GAGVSQSPRYKVAKRGQDVALRCDPISGHVSLFWYQQALGQGPEFLTYFQNEAQLDKSGLPSDRFFAERPEGSVSTLKIQRTQQEDSAVYLCASSYPGQMLGNQPRHFGDGTRLSIL.

The chain uses TRBV9 and TRBJ1-6; unclear D gene. This CDR3 has 15 amino acids. Germline V gives CDR1 SGDLS, CDR2 YYNGEE. V was cut by 2 bases and J by 7 bases, with 13 bases left in between. The CDR3 nucleotides read TGTGCCAGCAGCGTGATGGGGTGGGAAAATTCACCCCTCCACTTT. This sequence encodes CASSVMGWENSPLHF.

This clonotype came up a few times. J is TRBJ2-1 and V is TRBV5-5; 8 bases match TRBD2. V lost 0 bases to trimming and J lost 4 bases; unmatched junction nucleotides: 3. Germline V gene sequence: CDR1 SGHKS, CDR2 YYEKEE (reference sequence). This CDR3 comprises 15 residues. CDR3 nucleotides: TGTGCCAGCAGCTTGGGACTAGCGATTTACAATGAGCAGTTCTTC. Residues: CASSLGLAIYNEQFF.

V is TRBV3-1 and J is TRBJ1-2; TRBD1 might be the D (5 bases). This CDR3 contains 15 residues. The ends were cut back, 2 bases at V and 6 bases at J, with 16 bases in the middle. Germline assignment: CDR1 LGHDT and CDR2 YNNKEL (reference sequence). The CDR3 is CASSQQGRLGHGYTF. CDR3 coding DNA: TGTGCCAGCAGCCAACAGGGCAGGCTCGGGCATGGCTACACCTTC.

The chain has TRBV20-1 and TRBJ2-5; 8 bases fit TRBD1. Germline trimming cut 5 bases from V and 5 bases from J; bases unmatched to any gene: 7. This CDR3 contains 13 residues. Germline assignment: CDR1 DFQATT and CDR2 SNEGSKA (reference sequence). CDR3 protein: CSASTGVAETQYF. Here the CDR3 DNA reads TGCAGTGCTTCGACAGGGGTAGCGGAGACCCAGTACTTC.

The chain joins TRBV3-1 to TRBJ1-5; 7 nucleotides align to TRBD1. Germline V gives CDR1 LGHDT, CDR2 YNNKEL (reference sequence). The J segment lost 2 bases and the V segment lost 5 bases, leaving 3 bases of the junction unmatched. This CDR3 is 14 amino acids long. CDR3 sequence (DNA): TGTGCCAGCAGCAACGACAGGGGCAATCAGCCCCAGCATTTT. Its protein is CASSNDRGNQPQHF.

V gene TRBV12-3 or TRBV12-4 combines with J gene TRBJ2-1; TRBD1 matches 7 bases. V shed 5 bases, J shed 7 bases, and the junction held 8 bases outside the gene matches. The CDR3 is 14 amino acids. CDR3 region: CASSAEAGGNEQFF. For the CDR3, the DNA is TGTGCCAGCAGTGCGGAGGCAGGGGGTAATGAGCAGTTCTTC.

This chain joins TRBV5-1 and TRBJ2-7; D is ambiguous. The ends were cut back, 1 base at V and 4 bases at J, with 12 bases in the middle. CDR3 size: 14 residues. Germline loops: CDR1 SGHRS, CDR2 YFSETQ. The CDR3: CASSLLANPYEQYV. For the CDR3, the DNA is TGCGCCAGCAGCTTGTTGGCTAACCCATACGAGCAGTACGTC.

The rearrangement uses TRBV27 and TRBJ1-2; 8 positions match TRBD1. The CDR3 covers 14 residues. Per the germline V gene, CDR1 is MNHEY and CDR2 is SMNVEV (reference sequence). V shed 0 bases and J 6 bases; nucleotides not matched to a gene: 3. In nucleotides, the CDR3 is TGTGCCAGCAGTTTATCGCTGACAGGGGATGGCTACACCTTC. Its protein product is CASSLSLTGDGYTF.

The chain links TRBV15 to TRBJ2-1; 7 bases line up with TRBD1. Germline CDR1 LNHNV, CDR2 YYDKDF (reference sequence). V lost 5 bases to trimming and J lost 2 bases; unmatched junction nucleotides: 9. The CDR3 spans 16 residues. This CDR3 reads CATSGRTGAAYNEQFF. The CDR3 DNA follows: TGTGCCACCAGCGGGCGAACAGGGGCTGCCTACAATGAGCAGTTCTTC.

In its sample, this clonotype was seen a few times. This rearrangement joins TRBV27 to TRBJ2-3; 8 bases are shared with TRBD1. The CDR3 loop spans 15 amino acids. Germline CDR1 and CDR2: MNHEY and SMNVEV (reference sequence). The V segment lost 5 bases and the J segment 1 base; nucleotides outside the gene matches: 5. The chain's CDR3 is CASSPPTGGTDTQYF. In DNA, the CDR3 is TGTGCCAGCAGTCCCCCGACAGGGGGCACAGATACGCAGTATTTT.

The chain has TRBV6-2 or TRBV6-3 and TRBJ2-5; maybe TRBD2 (6 bases). The germline gives CDR1 MNHEY, CDR2 SVGEGT. V dropped 4 bases and J dropped 1 base, with 13 bases sitting between them. This CDR3 region has 15 residues. DNA for the CDR3: TGTGCCAGCAGTTGGTCGGGACTGATCCAAGAGACCCAGTACTTC. Protein sequence: CASSWSGLIQETQYF.

This clonotype was observed a few times. The chain employs TRBV19 and TRBJ1-2; TRBD1 might be the D (5 bases). The CDR3 totals 14 residues. The ends were cut back, 3 bases at V and 1 base at J, with 9 bases in the middle. Germline V gene data show CDR1 as LNHDA and CDR2 as SQIVND (reference sequence). CDR3 loop: CASSIGASNYGYTF. The CDR3 region has the DNA TGTGCCAGTAGTATCGGGGCCAGTAACTATGGCTACACCTTC.

This rearrangement joins TRBV28 to TRBJ1-5; D uncertain. Germline CDR1 is MDHEN and CDR2 is SYDVKM. Trimming removed 3 bases from V and 6 bases from J, with 12 bases in between. There are 14 residues in the CDR3. The CDR3 region is CASSFWETGQPQHF. The CDR3 DNA is TGTGCCAGCAGTTTCTGGGAGACGGGTCAGCCCCAGCATTTT. The variable domain in full, completed from reference TRBV28 and TRBJ1-5, reads DVKVTQSSRYLVKRTGEKVFLECVQDMDHENMFWYRQDPGLGLRLIYFSYDVKMKEKGDIPEGYSVSREKKERFSLILESASTNQTSMYLCASSFWETGQPQHFGDGTRLSIL.